The rows below give T cell receptor beta chains drawn from one sample of a study of tumor-infiltrating lymphocytes in localized non-small cell lung cancer. Sequencing was performed with immunoSEQ multiplex PCR; in TCRdb, only in-frame clones are kept and a portion is missing. The top ten hold 9.1% of the sample, which has approximately 15,000 clones, roughly 79% seen once. Sequenced: lung tumor tissue. The receptors stem from a human donor with non-small cell lung cancer. The CDR3 runs from the conserved cysteine through the conserved F or W. D genes are given only for firm matches. Size tells how often a clone was seen (once, few, many) or the class of an expanded clone, and some rows leave it out.

J: TRBJ1-5; size: medium-sized; V: TRBV19; D: TRBD1; DNA: TGTGCCAGTAGTATCGACAGGGGGCTGAATCAGCCCCAGCATTTT; CDR3: CASSIDRGLNQPQHF
J: TRBJ2-3; size: -; V: TRBV14; D: TRBD1; DNA: TGTGCCAGCAGCCAAGATAGAACCCAGGCAGGGGGTCATGATACGCAGTATTTT; CDR3: CASSQDRTQAGGHDTQYF
J: TRBJ2-2; size: -; V: TRBV18; D: -; DNA: TGTGCCAGCTCACCACAGGGGTGGACCGGGGAGCTGTTTTTT; CDR3: CASSPQGWTGELFF
J: TRBJ1-2; size: -; V: TRBV27; D: TRBD1; DNA: TGTGCCAGGGGACAGGGTGCAAGCTATGGCTACACCTTC; CDR3: CARGQGASYGYTF
J: TRBJ2-3; size: -; V: TRBV9; D: TRBD1; DNA: TGTGCCAGCAGCGTAGTTGGAACAGGGGTTACAGATACGCAGTATTTT; CDR3: CASSVVGTGVTDTQYF
J: TRBJ2-7; size: -; V: TRBV6-5; D: -; DNA: TGTGCCAGCAGCCAAACCGTCTACGAGCAGTACTTC; CDR3: CASSQTVYEQYF
J: TRBJ2-1; size: -; V: TRBV6-5; D: -; DNA: TGTGCCAGCAGCCGGGAAGACACATGGTGGGATGAGCAGTTCTTC; CDR3: CASSREDTWWDEQFF
J: TRBJ2-3; size: -; V: TRBV7-9; D: -; DNA: TGTGCCAGCAGCTTAAATGTAGCGGTAGGCACAGATACGCAGTATTTT; CDR3: CASSLNVAVGTDTQYF
J: TRBJ1-2; size: -; V: TRBV30; D: TRBD1; DNA: TGTGCCTGGAAACAGCAGGGGGCACGCGGCTACACCTTC; CDR3: CAWKQQGARGYTF
J: TRBJ1-5; size: -; V: TRBV5-1; D: -; DNA: TGCGCCAGCAGCTTGGAGGCAGGTAATCAGCCCCAGCATTTT; CDR3: CASSLEAGNQPQHF
J: TRBJ1-1; size: -; V: TRBV10-3; D: -; DNA: TGTGCCATCAGCTGGGGGACATTAAACACTGAAGCTTTCTTT; CDR3: CAISWGTLNTEAFF
J: TRBJ2-7; size: -; V: TRBV5-6; D: TRBD2; DNA: TGTGCCAGCAGAGGACTAGACTCCTACGAGCAGTACTTC; CDR3: CASRGLDSYEQYF
J: TRBJ2-5; size: -; V: TRBV2; D: -; DNA: TGTGCCAGCAGGATTGGCGGACAAGAGACCCAGTACTTC; CDR3: CASRIGGQETQYF
J: TRBJ1-1; size: -; V: TRBV4-1; D: -; DNA: TGCGCCAGCAGCCAAGTTTTCGCCACTGAAGCTTTCTTT; CDR3: CASSQVFATEAFF
J: TRBJ1-5; size: -; V: TRBV19; D: TRBD1; DNA: TGTGCCAGTAGTATGGCCCGACAGGGAAGCAATCAGCCCCAGCATTTT; CDR3: CASSMARQGSNQPQHF
J: TRBJ2-7; size: -; V: TRBV7-6; D: -; DNA: TGTGCCAGCAGCTTAGTCTGGGTGGGGGAGCAGTACTTC; CDR3: CASSLVWVGEQYF
J: TRBJ2-2; size: -; V: TRBV19; D: TRBD1; DNA: TGTGCCAGTACCCCCCGGGACAGGGGTTTAACCGGGGAGCTGTTTTTT; CDR3: CASTPRDRGLTGELFF
J: TRBJ2-7; size: -; V: TRBV7-2; D: -; DNA: TGTGCCAGCAGACCATCAGGGCCCTACGAGCAGTACTTC; CDR3: CASRPSGPYEQYF
J: TRBJ2-3; size: -; V: TRBV5-4; D: TRBD2; DNA: TGTGCCACTGTAGCGGGGGTAGTTGAAGATACGCAGTATTTT; CDR3: CATVAGVVEDTQYF
J: TRBJ2-7; size: -; V: TRBV6-5; D: TRBD2; DNA: TGTGCCAGCAGCCAGACTAGCGACTCCTACGAGCAGTACTTC; CDR3: CASSQTSDSYEQYF
J: TRBJ2-3; size: medium-sized; V: TRBV7-6; D: TRBD1; DNA: TGTGCCAGCAGCTCAGGACAGGGTGCAGATACGCAGTATTTT; CDR3: CASSSGQGADTQYF
J: TRBJ2-1; size: -; V: TRBV30; D: TRBD2; DNA: TGTGCCTGGAGTGGACTAGCCGAGCAGTTCTTC; CDR3: CAWSGLAEQFF
J: TRBJ2-1; size: few; V: TRBV5-4; D: -; DNA: TGTGCCAGCAGCTTGGTAGACAATGAGCAGTTCTTC; CDR3: CASSLVDNEQFF
J: TRBJ1-5; size: -; V: TRBV6-4; D: TRBD1; DNA: TGTGCCAGCACCCCGGACAGGGCTGGAGGCAATCAGCCCCAGCATTTT; CDR3: CASTPDRAGGNQPQHF
J: TRBJ1-6; size: -; V: TRBV7-2; D: -; DNA: TGTGCCAGCAGCTTAGGCTCCTCACCCCTCCACTTT; CDR3: CASSLGSSPLHF
J: TRBJ1-5; size: -; V: TRBV6-5; D: TRBD1; DNA: TGTGCCAGCAGGAAACAGGGGGCGAACAATCAGCCCCAGCATTTT; CDR3: CASRKQGANNQPQHF
J: TRBJ1-5; size: once; V: TRBV6-4; D: -; DNA: TGTGCCAGCAAGGGCCCCCGGAGGAGCAATCAGCCCCAGCATTTT; CDR3: CASKGPRRSNQPQHF
J: TRBJ1-1; size: few; V: TRBV19; D: TRBD1; DNA: TGTGCCAGTAGTCAAGGATCCACAGGGGGAGGGTTGAACACTGAAGCTTTCTTT; CDR3: CASSQGSTGGGLNTEAFF
J: TRBJ2-6; size: -; V: TRBV7-8; D: -; DNA: TGTGCCAGCAGCTCGAAAAGCAAGGAACGCCGCTCTGGGGCCAACGTCCTGACTTTC; CDR3: CASSSKSKERRSGANVLTF
J: TRBJ1-1; size: -; V: TRBV4-1; D: -; DNA: TGCGCCAGCAGCCAAGATGCAAGGGCTTCAGCTTTCTTT; CDR3: CASSQDARASAFF
J: TRBJ1-5; size: -; V: TRBV19; D: -; DNA: TGTGCCAGTAGTACGACGGCAAATCAGCCCCAGCATTTT; CDR3: CASSTTANQPQHF
J: TRBJ1-1; size: -; V: TRBV5-4; D: TRBD1; DNA: TGTGCCAGCAGCTTGGGGGGGGACAGCCCAAACACTGAAGCTTTCTTT; CDR3: CASSLGGDSPNTEAFF
J: TRBJ1-5; size: once; V: TRBV10-2; D: TRBD1; DNA: TGCGCCAGCAGCCCAGACAGGGGTGGCCAGCCCCAGCATTTT; CDR3: CASSPDRGGQPQHF
J: TRBJ2-7; size: -; V: TRBV2; D: TRBD2; DNA: TGTGCCACCACACTAGCGGATTCCTACGAGCAGTACTTC; CDR3: CATTLADSYEQYF
J: TRBJ1-4; size: -; V: TRBV25-1; D: -; DNA: TGTGCCAGCAGTGAACGGACGGGAAGTACTAATGAAAAACTGTTTTTT; CDR3: CASSERTGSTNEKLFF
J: TRBJ2-7; size: -; V: TRBV6-1; D: -; DNA: TGTGCCAGCAGTGAAGTCCAGGGTCCCTACGAGCAGTACTTC; CDR3: CASSEVQGPYEQYF
J: TRBJ2-3; size: -; V: TRBV7-2; D: TRBD1; DNA: TGTGCCAGCAGCTTATTCGGGACAGTCGAAGATACGCAGTATTTT; CDR3: CASSLFGTVEDTQYF
J: TRBJ1-2; size: few; V: TRBV27; D: -; DNA: TGTGCCAGCAGTCCCCGTGGAGGGGACCCGTTCTATGGCTACACCTTC; CDR3: CASSPRGGDPFYGYTF
J: TRBJ2-3; size: -; V: TRBV5-1; D: TRBD2; DNA: TGCGCCAGCAGCTCCGGGACTAGCGCCACAGATACGCAGTATTTT; CDR3: CASSSGTSATDTQYF
J: TRBJ2-1; size: -; V: TRBV7-2; D: TRBD2; DNA: TGTGCCAGCAGCGCTAGCGGGAGCTCCTACAATGAGCAGTTCTTC; CDR3: CASSASGSSYNEQFF
J: TRBJ1-2; size: -; V: TRBV18; D: -; DNA: TGTGCCAGCTCACCTGATAGGGTGGGCTATGGCTACACCTTC; CDR3: CASSPDRVGYGYTF
J: TRBJ2-3; size: -; V: TRBV9; D: TRBD2; DNA: TGTGCCAGCAGCCCCCGACTAGCGGGAGGGGGTGGAAAGTCAGATACGCAGTATTTT; CDR3: CASSPRLAGGGGKSDTQYF
J: TRBJ2-3; size: -; V: TRBV11-3; D: TRBD2; DNA: TGTGCCAGCAGCCTTCGACCGGGGGGGGATACGCAGTATTTT; CDR3: CASSLRPGGDTQYF
J: TRBJ1-1; size: few; V: TRBV5-6; D: -; DNA: TGTGCCAGCAGCTTGGCGGCAGGTGAAGCTTTCTTT; CDR3: CASSLAAGEAFF
J: TRBJ2-3; size: -; V: TRBV2; D: -; DNA: TGTGCCAGCAGTGATTGGGATACGCAGTATTTT; CDR3: CASSDWDTQYF
J: TRBJ1-6; size: -; V: TRBV4-2; D: TRBD1; DNA: TGTGCCAGCAGCCAAGACCGGGACAGGGTAAATTCACCCCTCCACTTT; CDR3: CASSQDRDRVNSPLHF
J: TRBJ2-2; size: medium-sized; V: TRBV4-1; D: TRBD2; DNA: TGCGCCAGCAGCCATCCGCGGGAGGTGGCCGGGGAGCTGTTTTTT; CDR3: CASSHPREVAGELFF
J: TRBJ1-2; size: -; V: TRBV15; D: TRBD1; DNA: TGTGCCACCAGCGGACAGGGGGCGCATGGCTACACCTTC; CDR3: CATSGQGAHGYTF
J: TRBJ1-1; size: -; V: TRBV7-9; D: TRBD1; DNA: TGTGCCAGCAGCCCACAGGGGATGGCGACTGAAGCTTTCTTT; CDR3: CASSPQGMATEAFF
J: TRBJ1-5; size: -; V: TRBV30; D: -; DNA: TGTGCCTGGAGTGGGGCAACAGATCAGCCCCAGCATTTT; CDR3: CAWSGATDQPQHF
J: TRBJ1-5; size: -; V: TRBV19; D: -; DNA: TGTGCCAGTGGCGACACCCGAAACATAAAAAATCAGCCCCAGCATTTT; CDR3: CASGDTRNIKNQPQHF
J: TRBJ2-3; size: -; V: TRBV7-9; D: TRBD2; DNA: TGTGCCAGCAGCCTAGCGGGCCTTGCAGATACGCAGTATTTT; CDR3: CASSLAGLADTQYF
J: TRBJ2-6; size: -; V: TRBV19; D: -; DNA: TGTGCCAGTAGTATAGAGACCGGGCCCTCTGGGGCCAACGTCCTGACTTTC; CDR3: CASSIETGPSGANVLTF
J: TRBJ2-2; size: -; V: TRBV5-5; D: -; DNA: TGTGCCAGCAGCTTGGTTGCCAGCACCGGGGAGCTGTTTTTT; CDR3: CASSLVASTGELFF
J: TRBJ2-7; size: -; V: TRBV19; D: TRBD1; DNA: TGTGCCAGTGGGACAGGGTACGAGCAGTACTTC; CDR3: CASGTGYEQYF
J: TRBJ2-5; size: -; V: TRBV6-5; D: -; DNA: TGTGCCAGCAGTTACTCCGGCTTCGTCAGAGAGACCCAGTACTTC; CDR3: CASSYSGFVRETQYF
J: TRBJ1-1; size: few; V: TRBV6-1; D: -; DNA: TGTGCCAGCAGTGAATTGGAACCGGGCTTT; CDR3: CASSELEPGF
J: TRBJ1-5; size: -; V: TRBV16; D: -; DNA: TGTGCCAGCAGCCAATCGGACGGGGGCGGCAATCAGCCCCAGCATTTT; CDR3: CASSQSDGGGNQPQHF
J: TRBJ1-2; size: -; V: TRBV5-1; D: TRBD1; DNA: TGCGCCAGCAGCTTGGAGTCGGGACAGGGCTTTGGCTACACCTTC; CDR3: CASSLESGQGFGYTF
J: TRBJ2-3; size: -; V: TRBV6-1; D: TRBD1; DNA: TGTGCCAGCAGTGAGAGGGGGCCAGTGGCAGATACGCAGTATTTT; CDR3: CASSERGPVADTQYF